This TCR beta chain is drawn from a study of blood T cell repertoires in COVID-19 (dated by TCRdb to 2019 to 2021). For context, the study as a whole: Samples from collaborators originated in the United States, Italy and Spain and spanned both the acute and convalescent phases of COVID-19. The prospective study material was composed of cDNA or gDNA derived from T cells, B-cell-depleted T cells, or PBMCs. Deeply sampled blood TCRbeta repertoires from subjects exposed to, actively infected with, or recovered from COVID-19 were included in the dataset. The repertoires were released in a freely available public database meant as a resource for research on the immune response to SARS-CoV-2. Samples were obtained from the ongoing ImmuneRACE study (first 160 participants) and from roughly 1,300 subjects provided by 6 global collaborators. The sample metadata nearly always contained a de-identified subject ID, COVID-19 status, age in years and sex. Where HLA class I and class II types were available, the types were taken from metadata supplied by the sample provider, not from assay-based typing.

TCRbeta CDR3 regions were amplified from genomic DNA by means of the immunoSEQ Assay, a bias-controlled multiplex PCR. The paper's data handling went like this. The number of nucleated cells in each sample was estimated by amplification of reference gene primers within the assay. Sequence reads were collapsed and filtered to measure the absolute abundance of every unique TCRbeta CDR3 rearrangement. For each sample, productive Simpson clonality was calculated by taking the square root of Simpson's diversity index across productive rearrangements. This is the immuneACCESS table as TCRdb keeps it, with only in-frame sequences that have V and J called. A part of the clones is gone; compared with another copy, unresolved V genes explain less than half, and the rest is unexplained. Clone size and V and J calls were adopted from that table, with D and trimming inferred from the DNA. The sample table lists about 63,000 clones, roughly 85% of them with a count of one. The ten largest make up approximately 19% of the sample.

V drops 6 bases and J drops 3 bases, leaving 9 bases in between. CDR1 and CDR2 were assigned from the germline V gene as MNHEY and SVGAGI. The CDR3 goes from the cysteine to the phenylalanine over 13 residues. The kept DNA is CDR3 alone, 39 bases in frame from the first base. Each collaborating institution followed its own protocols to collect whole blood in K2EDTA tubes. For TCRbeta analysis, collaborators shipped samples in one of three forms: frozen whole blood, isolated PBMCs, or DNA extracted from either of those sample types. Summary of the overall study and its limitations: The amount of clinical and demographic metadata varied by source and participant and was provided uncurated.

Comment on this clone: This clone's antigen is unknown. No much larger clonotype is one base removed from it; base qualities were not supplied.

Recombination linked TRBV6-5 to TRBJ1-5; a weak D assignment points to TRBD1 (5 bases agree). This TCR derives from an elderly woman with acute or convalescent COVID-19. Specimen: peripheral blood. The nucleotide sequence reads as follows: TGTGCCAGCAGGCAGGGCGACAATCAGCCCCAGCATTTT. Its protein product is CASRQGDNQPQHF.